This T cell receptor (beta chain) was observed in a study of T-cell reconstitution after alpha-beta-depleted transplantation in children. This CDR3 has 13 amino acids. CDR1 and CDR2 (germline): LNHNV, YYDKDF (reference sequence). Trimming left V 0 bases short and J 4 bases short, with 5 bases between. This clonotype was detected ten times or more. As it was prepared, the TCRbeta library received unique molecular identifiers. TCRdb re-called the PCR reads through MiXCR, storing one row per CDR3 protein. The repertoire includes fewer than 750,000 distinct CDR3 sequences, more than 20% of them detected once, and roughly an eighth sits in the top ten.

This rearrangement joins TRBV15 to TRBJ2-3; D is undetermined. This TCR came from a boy younger than two who had a stem cell transplant for acute myeloid leukemia, so the T cells may come from the graft donor. Sample: PBMCs, mostly from graft donor cells, taken 360 days after TCRalphabeta/CD19-depleted stem cell transplant. For the CDR3, the DNA is TGTGCCACCAGCAGAGATTACTCAGATACGCAGTATTTT. Protein: CATSRDYSDTQYF.